This T cell receptor (beta chain) was sequenced for a study of blood T cell repertoires in COVID-19. Study-wide context: The United States, Italy and Spain supplied acute and convalescent COVID-19 samples.

Data came from immunoSEQ multiplex PCR; TCRdb stores just in-frame clones and leaves some out. The table lists a few hundred thousand clones, roughly 85% of them singletons. In germline, CDR1 is MRHNA, CDR2 SNTAGT. The length of the CDR3 is 19 residues. Trimming left V 6 bases short and J 1 base short, with 25 bases between. Sequenced input: peripheral blood. The TCR originated in a man younger than 35 with active or convalescent COVID-19. The chain couples TRBV6-4 to TRBJ1-5, with a tentative D call TRBD1 (6 bases). DNA for the CDR3: TGTGCCAGCAGGTACAGGGAAGGGATAGGCTCAATGAGCAATCAGCCCCAGCATTTT. Translating it yields CASRYREGIGSMSNQPQHF.